A single T cell receptor beta chain is shown here with its context. The antigen remains unidentified. This sample was included in a study of OX40 agonist ivuxolimab in advanced cancers. Study overall: The study reported partial responses in three patients: one hepatocellular carcinoma, two cutaneous melanoma.

Excluded were patients having autoimmune disease history or systemic immunosuppression. Assay used: immunoSEQ multiplex PCR; TCRdb lists only in-frame clones, some missing. The table lists 10,000 to 15,000 clones, about 80% of them singletons. From germline, CDR1 is LNHDA and CDR2 SQIVND (reference sequence). There are 15 residues in the CDR3. Trimming removed 9 bases from V and 4 bases from J, with 19 bases in between. Points from the study as a whole: The average count of expanded clones was higher among CD8+ T cells than among CD4+. Dose levels from 0.1 to 3.0 mg/kg saw CD4+ and CD8+ blood T cells expand clonally by week 6.

Sequences were derived from CD4+ or CD8+ T cells sorted from blood, sampled in a trial of the OX40 agonist ivuxolimab. The receptor was isolated from an adult with an advanced solid tumor such as melanoma, head and neck, liver or kidney cancer. This chain joins TRBV19 and TRBJ2-1, with D perhaps matching TRBD1 (5 bases). CDR3 sequence reads: CASNLGLVGYNEQFF. DNA for the CDR3: TGTGCCAGCAACCTGGGGCTAGTGGGATACAATGAGCAGTTCTTC.